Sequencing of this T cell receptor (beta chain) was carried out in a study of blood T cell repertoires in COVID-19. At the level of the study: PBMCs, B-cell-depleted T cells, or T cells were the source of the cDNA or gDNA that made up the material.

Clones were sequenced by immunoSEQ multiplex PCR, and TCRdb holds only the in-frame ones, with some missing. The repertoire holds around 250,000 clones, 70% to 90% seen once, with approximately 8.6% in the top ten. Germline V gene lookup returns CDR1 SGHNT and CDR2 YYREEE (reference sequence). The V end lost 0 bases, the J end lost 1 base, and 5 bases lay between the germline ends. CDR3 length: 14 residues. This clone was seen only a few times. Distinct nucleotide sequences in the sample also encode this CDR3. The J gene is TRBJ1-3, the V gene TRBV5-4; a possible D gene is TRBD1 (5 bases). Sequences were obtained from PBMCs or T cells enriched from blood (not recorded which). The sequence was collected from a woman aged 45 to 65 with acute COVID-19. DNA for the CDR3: TGTGCCAGCAGCTTGGCAGGGTCTGGAAACACCATATATTTT. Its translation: CASSLAGSGNTIYF.